These 8 T cell receptor beta chains were all obtained from the same sample, sequenced in a study of T-cell reconstitution after alpha-beta-depleted transplantation in children. Unique molecular identifiers were used in preparing the TCRbeta library. Using its own MiXCR run on the PCR reads, TCRdb lists one record per CDR3 protein. The sample records roughly 220,000 distinct CDR3 sequences, approximately 9.8% being singletons. This specimen consisted of PBMCs from the stem cell graft donor, obtained from the stem cell graft. The receptors originated from a human donor who donated a stem cell graft to a child with SCID.

This clonotype was seen ten or more times. The chain joins TRBV7-2 to TRBJ2-3; no definite D call. Between the trimmed V and J ends, which lost 3 bases and 6 bases, there was a span of 19 bases. The CDR3 has 16 amino acids. Germline V CDR1 and CDR2: SGHTA, FQGNSA. The CDR3, as DNA: TGTGCCAGCAGCTTGGGCGCTAACGTGGTTTCGGATACGCAGTATTTT. Translating it yields CASSLGANVVSDTQYF.

In this sample, this clonotype turned up many times. The genes are TRBV3-1 and TRBJ2-4, with a weak D call TRBD1 (6 bases). The CDR3 sequence is 14 residues long. Trimming pared 2 bases from V and 6 bases from J, leaving 11 bases between. Looked up from germline, CDR1 is LGHDT and CDR2 is YNNKEL (reference sequence). CDR3 protein: CASSQRAGANIQYF. The CDR3 bases are TGTGCCAGCAGCCAACGGGCAGGGGCAAACATTCAGTACTTC.

As for this clonotype: Being one base from a much bigger clone, this may be a read error. The chain carries TRBV6-1 and TRBJ2-1; TRBD2 matches 8 bases. This CDR3 spans 16 amino acids. The germline CDR1 and CDR2 sequences are MNHNS and SASEGT. The CDR3 sequence is CASPGKGGGNYNEQLF. CDR3 sequence (DNA): TGTGCCAGCCCGGGTAAGGGCGGGGGGAACTACAATGAGCAGCTCTTC.

This clonotype was counted ten times or more. The J gene is TRBJ2-7, the V gene TRBV28, with D tentatively TRBD2 (7 bases). The CDR3 is 16 amino acids. V was pared by 4 bases and J by 3 bases, with 19 bases between. Germline CDR1 MDHEN, CDR2 SYDVKM. The CDR3 coding sequence is TGTGCCAGCAGTTCCCTAGGGGGGGTGGAAGGCTACGAGCAGTACTTC. It specifies CASSSLGGVEGYEQYF.

This clonotype was seen many times. This chain links TRBV6-1 with TRBJ1-4; D is ambiguous. Germline CDR1 is MNHNS and CDR2 is SASEGT. There are 14 residues in the CDR3. The V gene lost 6 bases and the J gene lost 8 bases, with 16 bases spanning the gap. Here the CDR3 reads CASSPRARGEKLFF. The CDR3 bases are TGTGCCAGCAGCCCCCGGGCAAGAGGGGAAAAACTGTTTTTT.

The chain links TRBV5-8 to TRBJ2-3; tentative D call: TRBD2 (5 bases). Germline V gene sequence: CDR1 SGHTS, CDR2 YDEGEE. V shed 2 bases and J shed 2 bases, with 9 bases lying between them. The CDR3 is made up of 14 amino acids. This CDR3 is CASSFGVLTDTQYF. CDR3 in DNA: TGTGCCAGCAGCTTCGGGGTTCTCACAGATACGCAGTATTTT.

The chain carries TRBV27 and TRBJ2-7, with D perhaps TRBD2 (6 bases). CDR1 MNHEY and CDR2 SMNVEV come from the germline V gene (reference sequence). The CDR3 consists of 14 residues. V lost 2 bases and J 2 bases, leaving 10 bases between the germline ends. The CDR3 sequence: CASSLGREAYEQYF. The DNA of the CDR3 is TGTGCCAGCAGTTTAGGCAGGGAGGCCTACGAGCAGTACTTC.

This clonotype has a handful of counts. This chain uses TRBV2 with TRBJ2-2; 10 bases line up with TRBD1. Per the germline V gene, CDR1 is SNHLY and CDR2 is FYNNEI. The CDR3 consists of 15 residues. With V trimmed by 9 bases and J by 3 bases, 7 bases remained unmatched. CDR3 nucleotide sequence: TGTGCCAGTAACCTCGGACAGGGGGACACCGGGGAGCTGTTTTTT. Its translation: CASNLGQGDTGELFF.